This TCR beta chain was observed in a study of T-cell memory formation after mild COVID-19. Study background: Largely, TCR clusters stayed within a single donor.

Constant-segment primers and 5'RACE yielded cDNA libraries for TCR alpha and TCR beta, each carrying sample barcodes and UMIs. TCRdb called the 5' RACE reads again in MiXCR, with one record for every CDR3 protein. The table has about 12,000 distinct CDR3 sequences, approximately 14% seen once; the top ten hold about 54%. A few counts support this clonotype. Its specificity is unknown. Study outcomes and limitations: Clones that shrank (day 15 to 85) were balanced CD4/CD8, whereas later expanders leaned CD4+.

Sequenced material: PBMCs or a T cell subset sorted from them (not recorded which). The TCR originated in a man between 18 and 35 years old who had mild COVID-19 (a few samples of this study predate the infection). Cell type and time point are not known.

CDR3 nucleotides: TGTGCCAGCAGTCCCGGGACGGTTGGACATGAAAAACTGTTTTTT. It yields the protein CASSPGTVGHEKLFF. This chain joins TRBV28 and TRBJ1-4; perhaps TRBD1 as D (5 bases). Germline-derived CDR1 and CDR2 are MDHEN and SYDVKM. With 5 bases removed from V and 6 bases from J, the gap between germline ends came to 16 bases. The CDR3 spans 15 residues.